This T cell receptor (beta chain) was identified during a study of blood T cell repertoires in COVID-19. The data were produced by immunoSEQ multiplex PCR, yet TCRdb's version contains in-frame clones alone and is incomplete. Counted here are about 400,000 clones, roughly 90% occurring once; the ten biggest clones make up about 2.1%. Across about 22 US areas, participants ranged in age from roughly 18 to 95 years. The specimen sequenced was PBMCs or T cells enriched from blood (not recorded which). This receptor was obtained from a woman aged 35 to 49 with acute COVID-19.

DNA of the CDR3: TGTGCCAGTAGTATACCCTTGGGACAGGGAGCTGGGGCCAACGTCCTGACTTTC. This gives the protein CASSIPLGQGAGANVLTF. The gene calls are TRBV19 and TRBJ2-6; 9 bases are shared with TRBD1. The V segment lost 2 bases and the J segment 2 bases; nucleotides outside the gene matches: 7. The CDR3 contains 18 residues. The germline CDR1 and CDR2 sequences are LNHDA and SQIVND (reference sequence).